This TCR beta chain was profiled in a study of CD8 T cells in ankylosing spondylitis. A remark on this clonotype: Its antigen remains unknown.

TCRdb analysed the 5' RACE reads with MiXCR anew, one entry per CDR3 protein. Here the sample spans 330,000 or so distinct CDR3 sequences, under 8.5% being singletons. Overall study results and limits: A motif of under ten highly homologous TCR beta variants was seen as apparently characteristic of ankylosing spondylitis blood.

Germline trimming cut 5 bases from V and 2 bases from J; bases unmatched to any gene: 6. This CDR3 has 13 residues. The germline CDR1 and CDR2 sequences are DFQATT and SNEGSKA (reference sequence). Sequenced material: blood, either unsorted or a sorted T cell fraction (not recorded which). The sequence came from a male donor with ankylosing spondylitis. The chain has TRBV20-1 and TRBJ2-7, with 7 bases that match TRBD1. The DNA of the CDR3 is TGCAGTGCTTTCGGGACAGTCGCCTACGAGCAGTACTTC. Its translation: CSAFGTVAYEQYF.